This T cell receptor beta chain is drawn from a study of blood T cell repertoires in COVID-19. Study-level background: Samples of COVID-19 (acute and convalescent) were obtained from the United States, Italy and Spain. Sources were T cells, B-cell-depleted T cells, or PBMCs; the material itself was cDNA or gDNA.

Between the trimmed V and J ends, which lost 5 bases and 3 bases, there was a span of 11 bases. Looked up from germline, CDR1 is SGHTA and CDR2 is FQGTGA. CDR3 length: 13 residues. Original handling: How many nucleated cells were present was estimated from reference gene primer amplification. Measured with immunoSEQ multiplex PCR; TCRdb has only the in-frame clones, and not every one. V and J calls and clone size are as listed in that table; D and trimming were resolved from the DNA. The data contain hundreds of thousands of clones, over 70% of them singletons. Seattle's cohort entered during active infection and was followed longitudinally.

The rearrangement joins TRBV7-3 to TRBJ2-7, with D perhaps matching TRBD1 (5 bases). Sequencing was performed on peripheral blood. This sequence was found in a woman aged 50 to 60 with COVID-19, enrolled during active disease. CDR3 amino acids: CASSIQTGYEQYF. The CDR3 nucleotides read TGTGCCAGCAGCATACAAACAGGCTACGAGCAGTACTTC.